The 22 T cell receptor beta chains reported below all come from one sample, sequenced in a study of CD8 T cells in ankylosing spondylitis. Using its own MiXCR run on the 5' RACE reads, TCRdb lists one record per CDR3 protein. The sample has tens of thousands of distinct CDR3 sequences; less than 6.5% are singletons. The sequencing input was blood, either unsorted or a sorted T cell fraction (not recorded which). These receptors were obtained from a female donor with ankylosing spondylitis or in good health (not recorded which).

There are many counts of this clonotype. The DNA for the CDR3 is TGTGCCAGCAGCTTGGGTGGGGGTAGGAATATGAATGAGCAGTTCTTC. Translating gives CASSLGGGRNMNEQFF. The gene calls are TRBV9 and TRBJ2-1; either TRBD1 or TRBD2 may fit D (5 bases each). This CDR3 has 16 amino acids. Trimming cost V 4 bases and J 7 bases, with 21 bases left between them. Germline V lookup: CDR1 SGDLS, CDR2 YYNGEE. The full variable domain, rest sourced from reference TRBV9 and TRBJ2-1, is DSGVTQTPKHLITATGQRVTLRCSPRSGDLSVYWYQQSLDQGLQFLIQYYNGEERAKGNILERFSAQQFPDLHSELNLSSLELGDSALYFCASSLGGGRNMNEQFFGPGTRLTVL.

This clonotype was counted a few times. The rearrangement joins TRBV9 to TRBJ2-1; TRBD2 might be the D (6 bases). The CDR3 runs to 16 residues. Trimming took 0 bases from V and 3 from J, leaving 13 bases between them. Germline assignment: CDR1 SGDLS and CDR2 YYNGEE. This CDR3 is CASSVEVTRIYNEQFF. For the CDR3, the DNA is TGTGCCAGCAGCGTAGAAGTGACTAGAATCTACAATGAGCAGTTCTTC.

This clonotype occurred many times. CDR3 residues: CASSGLAGVVNTQYF. As DNA, the CDR3 is TGTGCCAGCAGCGGACTAGCGGGAGTAGTAAATACGCAGTATTTT. The V gene is TRBV9, the J gene TRBJ2-3, with 12 nucleotides matching TRBD2. The CDR3 has 15 residues. The V gene's germline CDR1 is SGDLS and CDR2 YYNGEE. The ends lost 3 bases at V and 7 bases at J; junction bases unmatched: 6.

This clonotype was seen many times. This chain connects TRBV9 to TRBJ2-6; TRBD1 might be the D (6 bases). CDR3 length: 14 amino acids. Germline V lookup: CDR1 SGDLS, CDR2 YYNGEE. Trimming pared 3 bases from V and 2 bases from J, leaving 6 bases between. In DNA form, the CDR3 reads TGTGCCAGCAGCGACAGGGCTGGGGCCAACGTCCTGACTTTC. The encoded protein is CASSDRAGANVLTF.

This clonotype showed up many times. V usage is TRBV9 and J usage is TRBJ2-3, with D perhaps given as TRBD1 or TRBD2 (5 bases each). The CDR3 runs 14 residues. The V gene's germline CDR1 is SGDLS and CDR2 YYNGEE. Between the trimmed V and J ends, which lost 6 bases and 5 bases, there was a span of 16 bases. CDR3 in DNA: TGTGCCAGCACCAAAAGGGGACGAGGAGATACGCAGTATTTT. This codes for CASTKRGRGDTQYF.

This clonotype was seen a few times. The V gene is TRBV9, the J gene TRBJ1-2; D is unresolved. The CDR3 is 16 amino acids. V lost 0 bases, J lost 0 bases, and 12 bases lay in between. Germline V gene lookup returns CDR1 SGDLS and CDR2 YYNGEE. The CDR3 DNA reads TGTGCCAGCAGCGTAGTCCCCAGCCGGGCTAACTATGGCTACACCTTC. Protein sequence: CASSVVPSRANYGYTF.

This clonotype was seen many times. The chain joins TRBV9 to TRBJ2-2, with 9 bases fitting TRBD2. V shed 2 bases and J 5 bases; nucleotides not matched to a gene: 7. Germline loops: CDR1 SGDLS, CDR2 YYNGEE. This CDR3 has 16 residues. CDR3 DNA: TGTGCCAGCAGCGTTAGGCGGGAGGGCCGGACCGGGGAGCTGTTTTTT. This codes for CASSVRREGRTGELFF.

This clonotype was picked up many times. This CDR3 reads CASSVAGPGLNNSPLHF. The CDR3 DNA reads TGTGCCAGCAGCGTAGCAGGTCCGGGACTGAATAATTCACCCCTCCACTTT. This chain links TRBV9 with TRBJ1-6; a weak D match, TRBD1 (5 bases). Germline assignment: CDR1 SGDLS and CDR2 YYNGEE. Trimming took 0 bases from V and 5 from J, leaving 15 bases between them. The CDR3 is 17 amino acids.

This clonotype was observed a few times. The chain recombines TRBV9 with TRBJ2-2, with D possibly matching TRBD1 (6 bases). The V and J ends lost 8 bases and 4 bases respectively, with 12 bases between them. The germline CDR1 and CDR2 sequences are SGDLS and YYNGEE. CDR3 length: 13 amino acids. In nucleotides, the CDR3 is TGTGCCAGTGGACAGTCAATCACCGGGGAGCTGTTTTTT. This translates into CASGQSITGELFF.

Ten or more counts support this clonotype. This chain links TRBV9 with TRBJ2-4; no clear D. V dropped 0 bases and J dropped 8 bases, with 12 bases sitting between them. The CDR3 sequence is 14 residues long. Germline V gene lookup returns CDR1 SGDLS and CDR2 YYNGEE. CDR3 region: CASSVGPGIDIQYF. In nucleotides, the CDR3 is TGTGCCAGCAGCGTAGGGCCTGGGATTGACATTCAGTACTTC.

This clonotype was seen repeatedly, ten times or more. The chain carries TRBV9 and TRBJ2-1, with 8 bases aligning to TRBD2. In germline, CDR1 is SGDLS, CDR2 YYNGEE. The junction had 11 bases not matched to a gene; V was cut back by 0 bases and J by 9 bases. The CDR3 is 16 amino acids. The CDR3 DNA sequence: TGTGCCAGCAGCGTAGGTCGGTCTAGCGGGTGGGGTGAGCAGTTCTTC. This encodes CASSVGRSSGWGEQFF.

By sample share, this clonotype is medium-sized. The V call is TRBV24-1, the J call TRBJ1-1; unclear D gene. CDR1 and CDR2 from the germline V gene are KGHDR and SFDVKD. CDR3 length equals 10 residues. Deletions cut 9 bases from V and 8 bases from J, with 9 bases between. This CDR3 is CATGRPEAFF. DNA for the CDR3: TGTGCCACCGGAAGACCGGAAGCTTTCTTT.

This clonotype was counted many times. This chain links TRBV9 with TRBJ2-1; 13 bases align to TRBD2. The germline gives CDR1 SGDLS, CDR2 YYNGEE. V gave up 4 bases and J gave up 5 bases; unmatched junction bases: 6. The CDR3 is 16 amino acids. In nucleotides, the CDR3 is TGTGCCAGCAGCAAGCAAGGACTAGCGGGGGACAATGAGCAGTTCTTC. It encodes CASSKQGLAGDNEQFF.

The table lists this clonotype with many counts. CDR3 amino acids: CASSSAGAGKTQYF. CDR3 sequence (DNA): TGTGCCAGCAGCTCCGCGGGGGCTGGAAAGACCCAGTACTTC. The V gene is TRBV9, the J gene TRBJ2-5, with D perhaps matching TRBD2 (7 bases). This CDR3 has 14 amino acids. V lost 4 bases and J 6 bases, leaving 16 bases between the germline ends. CDR1 is SGDLS and CDR2 is YYNGEE in the germline V gene.

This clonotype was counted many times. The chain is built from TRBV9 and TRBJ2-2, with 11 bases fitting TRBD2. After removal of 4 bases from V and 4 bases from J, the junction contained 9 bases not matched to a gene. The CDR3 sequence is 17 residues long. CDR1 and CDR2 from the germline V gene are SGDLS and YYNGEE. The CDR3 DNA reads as TGTGCCAGCAGCAGGTTTACTAGCGGGAGTGGCACCGGGGAGCTGTTTTTT. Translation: CASSRFTSGSGTGELFF. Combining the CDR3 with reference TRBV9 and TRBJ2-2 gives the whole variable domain DSGVTQTPKHLITATGQRVTLRCSPRSGDLSVYWYQQSLDQGLQFLIQYYNGEERAKGNILERFSAQQFPDLHSELNLSSLELGDSALYFCASSRFTSGSGTGELFFGEGSRLTVL.

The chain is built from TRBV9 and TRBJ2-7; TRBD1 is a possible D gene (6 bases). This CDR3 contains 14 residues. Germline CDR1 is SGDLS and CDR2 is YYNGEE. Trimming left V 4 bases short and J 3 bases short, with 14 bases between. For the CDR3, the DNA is TGTGCCAGCAGCCTTCGGGACACGCTCTACGAGCAGTACTTC. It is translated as CASSLRDTLYEQYF. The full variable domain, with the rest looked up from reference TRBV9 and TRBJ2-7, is DSGVTQTPKHLITATGQRVTLRCSPRSGDLSVYWYQQSLDQGLQFLIQYYNGEERAKGNILERFSAQQFPDLHSELNLSSLELGDSALYFCASSLRDTLYEQYFGPGTRLTVT.

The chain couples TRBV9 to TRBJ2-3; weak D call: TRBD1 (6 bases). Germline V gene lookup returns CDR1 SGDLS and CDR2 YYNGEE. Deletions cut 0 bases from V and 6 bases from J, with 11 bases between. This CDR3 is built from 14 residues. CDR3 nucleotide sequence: TGTGCCAGCAGCGTAGGACAGGCCCCCGATACGCAGTATTTT. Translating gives CASSVGQAPDTQYF.

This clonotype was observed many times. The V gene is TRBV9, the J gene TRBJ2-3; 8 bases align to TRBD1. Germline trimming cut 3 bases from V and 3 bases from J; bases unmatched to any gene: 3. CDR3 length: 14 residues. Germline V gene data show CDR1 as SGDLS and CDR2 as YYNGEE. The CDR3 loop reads CASSGDRLTDTQYF. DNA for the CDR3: TGTGCCAGCAGCGGGGACAGGTTGACAGATACGCAGTATTTT.

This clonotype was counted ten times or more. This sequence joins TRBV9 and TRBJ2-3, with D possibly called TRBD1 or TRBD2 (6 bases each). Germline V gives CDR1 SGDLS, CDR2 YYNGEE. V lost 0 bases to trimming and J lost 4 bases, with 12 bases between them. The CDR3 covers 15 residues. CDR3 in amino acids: CASSVGLEGADTQYF. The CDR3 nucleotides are TGTGCCAGCAGCGTAGGACTAGAGGGGGCAGATACGCAGTATTTT.

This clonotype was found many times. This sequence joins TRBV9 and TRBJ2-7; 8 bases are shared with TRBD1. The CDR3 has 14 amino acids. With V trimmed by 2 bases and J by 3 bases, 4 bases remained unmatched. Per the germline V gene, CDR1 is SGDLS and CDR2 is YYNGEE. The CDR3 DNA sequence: TGTGCCAGCAGCGTGACAGGACAGGGCTACGAGCAGTACTTC. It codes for CASSVTGQGYEQYF.

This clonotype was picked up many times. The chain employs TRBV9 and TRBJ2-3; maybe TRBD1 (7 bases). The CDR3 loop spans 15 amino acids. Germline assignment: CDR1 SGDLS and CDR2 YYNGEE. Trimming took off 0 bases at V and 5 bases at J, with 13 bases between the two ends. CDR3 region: CASSVVPGGKDTQYF. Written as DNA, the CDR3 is TGTGCCAGCAGCGTAGTGCCAGGGGGGAAAGATACGCAGTATTTT.

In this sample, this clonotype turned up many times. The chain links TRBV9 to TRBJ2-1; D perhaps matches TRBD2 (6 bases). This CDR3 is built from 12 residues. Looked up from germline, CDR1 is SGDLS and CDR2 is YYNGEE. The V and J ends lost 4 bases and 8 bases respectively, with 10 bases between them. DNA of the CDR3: TGTGCCAGCAGCCCAGGCGGGGATGAGCAGTTCTTC. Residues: CASSPGGDEQFF. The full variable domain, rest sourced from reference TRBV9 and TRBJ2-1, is DSGVTQTPKHLITATGQRVTLRCSPRSGDLSVYWYQQSLDQGLQFLIQYYNGEERAKGNILERFSAQQFPDLHSELNLSSLELGDSALYFCASSPGGDEQFFGPGTRLTVL.